Shown below are 21 T cell receptor beta chains from a single sample sequenced in a study of cytomegalovirus exposure and HLA in healthy donors. The PCR ran on 60 Vbeta and 13 Jbeta primers. The data were produced by immunoSEQ multiplex PCR, yet TCRdb's version contains in-frame clones alone and is incomplete. The data contain under 200,000 clones, approximately 80% of them singletons. The sequenced sample was PBMCs. These receptors all come from a woman aged 18-35 years in good health and CMV-seronegative.

The V gene is TRBV4-1, the J gene TRBJ2-7, with 7 bases matching TRBD2. CDR1 and CDR2 from the germline V gene are MGHRA and YSYEKL. This CDR3 contains 14 residues. The ends lost 4 bases at V and 4 bases at J; junction bases unmatched: 7. CDR3: CASSPRTSSYEQYF. The CDR3 DNA reads TGCGCCAGCAGCCCAAGGACTAGTTCGTACGAGCAGTACTTC.

This clone showed up just a few times. The chain is built from TRBV6-6 and TRBJ1-1; 8 bases fit TRBD1. Germline values: CDR1 MNHNY, CDR2 SVGAGI (reference sequence). V lost 5 bases, J lost 5 bases, and 7 bases stayed unmatched. There are 14 residues in the CDR3. The CDR3 here is CASSPDRVETEAFF. The CDR3, as DNA: TGTGCCAGCAGTCCGGACAGGGTCGAAACTGAAGCTTTCTTT.

The V call is TRBV27, the J call TRBJ1-2, with a tentative D call TRBD1 (6 bases). Germline V gene sequence: CDR1 MNHEY, CDR2 SMNVEV (reference sequence). The CDR3 is 17 amino acids. Trimming stripped 5 bases from V and 3 bases from J, with 22 bases between. CDR3 in amino acids: CASSPQGRAKTHYGYTF. The CDR3 DNA is TGTGCCAGCAGTCCCCAGGGGAGGGCCAAAACTCACTATGGCTACACCTTC.

J is TRBJ2-3 and V is TRBV11-2; 7 bases are a match to TRBD2. Germline CDR1 and CDR2: SGHAT and FQNNGV. The CDR3 spans 15 residues. V gave up 5 bases and J gave up 3 bases; unmatched junction bases: 8. The CDR3 spells CASSRDGTTTDTQYF. CDR3 bases: TGTGCCAGCAGCAGAGACGGGACTACAACAGATACGCAGTATTTT.

The chain uses TRBV4-3 and TRBJ1-2, with D tentatively TRBD1 (5 bases). The CDR3 is 17 amino acids. From germline, CDR1 is LGHNA and CDR2 YSLEER. V lost 2 bases, J lost 4 bases, and 20 bases lay in between. CDR3 region: CASSQLAGTGGFYGYTF. CDR3 sequence (DNA): TGCGCCAGCAGCCAACTCGCGGGGACGGGAGGCTTCTATGGCTACACCTTC.

The V call is TRBV20-1, the J call TRBJ2-7; a possible D gene is TRBD1 (6 bases). Germline CDR1 reads DFQATT; CDR2 reads SNEGSKA (reference sequence). Trimming shortened V by 6 bases and J by 11 bases, and 14 bases separated the two germline ends. The CDR3 sequence is 10 residues long. For the CDR3, the DNA is TGCAGTGCCGATTACAGGGTGGAGTACGTC. It specifies CSADYRVEYV.

The V gene is TRBV6-5, the J gene TRBJ2-2, with TRBD1 matching over 10 bases. J lost 8 bases, V lost 9 bases, and 6 bases had no gene match. This CDR3 is built from 13 residues. Per germline, CDR1 MNHEY and CDR2 SVGAGI. CDR3 protein: CASRTGGRGELFF. DNA for the CDR3: TGTGCCAGTAGGACAGGGGGACGAGGGGAGCTGTTTTTT.

The chain carries TRBV18 and TRBJ2-1, with 9 positions matching TRBD2. The CDR3 runs to 16 residues. Germline V CDR1 and CDR2: KGHSH, LQKENI. J lost 5 bases, V lost 2 bases, and 7 bases had no gene match. The CDR3 loop reads CASSPIWREGNNEQFF. The CDR3 bases are TGTGCCAGCTCACCAATTTGGCGGGAGGGGAACAATGAGCAGTTCTTC.

CDR3 sequence: CASSYRDSAEQFF. The CDR3 region has the DNA TGTGCCAGCAGCTATCGGGACAGCGCAGAGCAGTTCTTC. The gene calls are TRBV7-7 and TRBJ2-1, with TRBD1 matching over 7 bases. The CDR3 extends over 13 amino acids. Germline CDR1 reads SSHAT; CDR2 reads FNYEAQ (reference sequence). The V gene end was trimmed by 4 bases and the J gene end by 10 bases; junction bases not matched to a gene: 7.

This rearrangement joins TRBV28 to TRBJ1-3; 7 bases align to TRBD1. In germline, CDR1 is MDHEN, CDR2 SYDVKM. J lost 1 base, V lost 2 bases, and 11 bases had no gene match. This CDR3 region has 18 residues. The CDR3: CASSLRRTGSTSGNTIYF. The CDR3 DNA is TGTGCCAGCAGTTTACGGAGGACAGGCTCCACGTCTGGAAACACCATATATTTT.

This rearrangement joins TRBV27 to TRBJ2-7; D is possibly TRBD2 (6 bases). TRBJ2-1 matches the DNA end more closely, so the J call is doubtful. CDR1 is MNHEY and CDR2 is SMNVEV in the germline V gene (reference sequence). The CDR3 totals 14 residues. The CDR3: CASSFGGEDNEQFF. DNA for the CDR3: TGTGCCAGCAGTTTTGGAGGGGAGGACAATGAGCAGTTCTTC.

This clone has at least ten counts. For the CDR3, the DNA is TGTGCCAGCAAGGCGCCCCGGGACACCGGGGAGCTGTTTTTT. This gives the protein CASKAPRDTGELFF. The chain joins TRBV2 to TRBJ2-2; no clear D. The CDR3 is 14 residues long. V lost 7 bases and J 3 bases, leaving 12 bases between the germline ends. Germline V lookup: CDR1 SNHLY, CDR2 FYNNEI.

The rearrangement joins TRBV7-9 to TRBJ2-1; D possibly corresponds to TRBD2 (6 bases). CDR1 and CDR2 from the germline V gene are SEHNR and FQNEAQ (reference sequence). The CDR3 loop spans 17 amino acids. Trimming removed 4 bases at V and 0 bases at J, with 16 bases between. The CDR3: CASSSTRTGDSYNEQFF. The CDR3 DNA follows: TGTGCCAGCAGCTCCACTAGGACGGGGGACTCCTACAATGAGCAGTTCTTC.

V is TRBV4-3 and J is TRBJ2-2; weak D call: TRBD1 (6 bases). The CDR3 is 17 residues long. V was trimmed by 0 bases and J by 1 base, leaving 12 bases between them. Germline V gives CDR1 LGHNA, CDR2 YSLEER. The chain's CDR3 is CASSQDLVRGNTGELFF. DNA of the CDR3: TGCGCCAGCAGCCAAGATCTGGTCAGGGGGAACACCGGGGAGCTGTTTTTT.

The chain is built from TRBV27 and TRBJ2-3; 7 bases agree with TRBD2. The V gene end was trimmed by 4 bases and the J gene end by 2 bases; junction bases not matched to a gene: 12. The CDR3 is made up of 17 amino acids. Per the germline V gene, CDR1 is MNHEY and CDR2 is SMNVEV (reference sequence). This CDR3 is CASSSNWAGVPTDTQYF. The DNA for the CDR3 is TGTGCCAGCAGTTCAAATTGGGCGGGAGTCCCCACAGATACGCAGTATTTT.

V gene TRBV28 combines with J gene TRBJ1-2; tentative D call: TRBD1 (6 bases). The V end was cut by 5 bases, the J end by 4 bases, with 17 bases between. CDR1 and CDR2 from the germline V gene are MDHEN and SYDVKM. The CDR3 has 15 residues. CDR3 DNA sequence: TGTGCCAGCAGTGCGGCAGGGGTAGGGGGCTATGGCTACACCTTC. It encodes CASSAAGVGGYGYTF.

The chain employs TRBV18 and TRBJ1-2, with TRBD1 matching over 10 bases. Germline V lookup: CDR1 KGHSH, CDR2 LQKENI. The CDR3 extends over 17 amino acids. V lost 2 bases to trimming and J lost 6 bases; unmatched junction nucleotides: 12. This CDR3 is CASSPALSRQGANGYTF. The CDR3 nucleotides are TGTGCCAGCTCACCAGCATTATCGCGACAGGGGGCAAATGGCTACACCTTC.

The V call is TRBV5-4, the J call TRBJ1-2; no definite D call. Germline CDR1 SGHNT, CDR2 YYREEE (reference sequence). This CDR3 has 16 residues. Trimming removed 3 bases from V and 3 bases from J, with 18 bases in between. The CDR3 sequence is CASSSMGWAGDYGYTF. The CDR3 nucleotides are TGTGCCAGCAGCTCGATGGGGTGGGCCGGGGACTATGGCTACACCTTC.

The chain carries TRBV19 and TRBJ1-3; 9 bases are a match to TRBD1. V shed 6 bases, J shed 4 bases, and the junction held 7 bases outside the gene matches. CDR3 size: 15 residues. Germline-derived CDR1 and CDR2 are LNHDA and SQIVND (reference sequence). The CDR3, as DNA: TGTGCCAGTAGGAGTACCGGGACAGGGGGAAACACCATATATTTT. Translated, it gives CASRSTGTGGNTIYF.

The CDR3 coding sequence is TGCGCCAGCAGCCAAGTCCCCCCCGAGGCTGTAGAGTCCTACGAGCAGTACTTC. Residues: CASSQVPPEAVESYEQYF. This chain connects TRBV4-3 to TRBJ2-7, with D uncertain. Germline lookup yields CDR1 LGHNA and CDR2 YSLEER. V gave up 1 base and J gave up 1 base, with 20 bases separating them. The CDR3 sequence is 18 residues long.

The V call is TRBV28, the J call TRBJ2-1, with 11 bases fitting TRBD2. The junction had 4 bases not matched to a gene; V was cut back by 8 bases and J by 7 bases. This CDR3 is 13 amino acids long. The germline CDR1 and CDR2 sequences are MDHEN and SYDVKM. CDR3 in DNA: TGTGCCAGCCGGGCTAGCGGGAGGAATGAGCAGTTCTTC. Its translation: CASRASGRNEQFF.